Detailed here is one T cell receptor (beta chain). As yet, its antigen is unknown. Other nucleotide sequences in the sample specify the same CDR3. The sample belongs to a study of shared clonotypes between healthy human individuals. Study details: A couple of female and three male donors aged 18 to 49 were enrolled. Study conclusions and caveats: The authors sampled blood alone, and tissue repertoires likely differ.

The table came from immunoSEQ multiplex PCR; TCRdb's copy has only in-frame clones and leaves some out. The table records some 2.1 million clones, approximately 95% of them present only once. CDR1 SNHLY and CDR2 FYNNEI come from the germline V gene. This CDR3 comprises 13 residues. V was pared by 3 bases and J by 7 bases, with 10 bases between. The chain joins TRBV2 to TRBJ1-5; the D is unclear. The sequencing sample was made of naive CD4+ T cells sorted from blood. The subset was: CD45RA+ positively selected. The TCR originated in a man younger than 35 in good health. The DNA of the CDR3 is TGTGCCAGCAGTGACGGGGTGAGGCAGCCCCAGCATTTT. Residues: CASSDGVRQPQHF. The full variable domain, its missing parts supplied by reference TRBV2 and TRBJ1-5, is EPEVTQTPSHQVTQMGQEVILRCVPISNHLYFYWYRQILGQKVEFLVSFYNNEISEKSEIFDDQFSVERPDGSNFTLKIRSTKLEDSAMYFCASSDGVRQPQHFGDGTRLSIL.